Each of the 15 T cell receptor beta chains below was sequenced from the same sample in a study of blood T cells in healthy people across ages. The use of a sample-barcoded 5' primer and a J-beta primer mix characterized a second PCR of about 6 to 12 cycles. Each CDR3 protein gets one entry after TCRdb re-called the 5' RACE reads with MiXCR. This table holds about 970,000 distinct CDR3 sequences, 51% found once. The sequencing sample was made of blood. These receptors originate from a woman aged 60-75 years in good health.

This clonotype was seen a single time. V usage is TRBV2 and J usage is TRBJ1-5; 8 bases fit TRBD1. Unmatched junction bases numbered 10, after V lost 9 bases and J lost 3 bases. From germline, CDR1 is SNHLY and CDR2 FYNNEI. This CDR3 has 15 residues. CDR3 loop: CASSGQGLNNQPQHF. The CDR3 bases are TGTGCCAGTTCAGGACAGGGCTTGAACAATCAGCCCCAGCATTTT.

This chain uses TRBV7-2 with TRBJ2-5; tentative D call: TRBD2 (6 bases). The CDR3 has 15 amino acids. Germline-derived CDR1 and CDR2 are SGHTA and FQGNSA. V dropped 2 bases and J dropped 3 bases, with 13 bases sitting between them. CDR3 sequence (DNA): TGTGCCAGCAGCTTACGACTAGTAGGAGAAGAGACCCAGTACTTC. This gives the protein CASSLRLVGEETQYF.

The V and J genes are TRBV6-6 and TRBJ2-1; D is unclear. This CDR3 comprises 12 residues. From germline, CDR1 is MNHNY and CDR2 SVGAGI (reference sequence). Trimming took off 2 bases at V and 10 bases at J, with 9 bases between the two ends. CDR3 amino acids: CASSYAPVEQFF. DNA of the CDR3: TGTGCCAGCAGTTACGCGCCCGTAGAGCAGTTCTTC.

V is TRBV29-1 and J is TRBJ2-5; TRBD1 matches at 10 bases. Unmatched junction bases numbered 16, after V lost 7 bases and J lost 5 bases. CDR3 length: 16 residues. Looked up from germline, CDR1 is SQVTM and CDR2 is ANQGSEA. This CDR3 is CSGTATGGVKWETQYF. The CDR3 DNA sequence: TGCAGCGGTACCGCGACAGGGGGCGTTAAATGGGAGACCCAGTACTTC.

The gene calls are TRBV7-2 and TRBJ2-7; TRBD2 aligns across 8 bases. V was clipped by 1 base and J by 3 bases; unmatched bases: 5. Per germline, CDR1 SGHTA and CDR2 FQGNSA. This CDR3 contains 15 residues. The CDR3 DNA follows: TGTGCCAGCAGCTTAGTAAGCGGGAGTATCTACGAGCAGTACTTC. It encodes CASSLVSGSIYEQYF.

The V and J genes are TRBV2 and TRBJ2-7, with D perhaps being TRBD1 or TRBD2 (6 bases each). V was pared by 0 bases and J by 5 bases, with 14 bases between. Germline-derived CDR1 and CDR2 are SNHLY and FYNNEI. The CDR3 is 15 amino acids. The DNA of the CDR3 is TGTGCCAGCAGTGAAGCCCGCCCGGGGGCACACGAGCAGTACTTC. It yields the protein CASSEARPGAHEQYF.

The V gene is TRBV5-6, the J gene TRBJ2-5, with 8 bases matching TRBD1. The J call may be mistaken, given a closer DNA end match to TRBJ2-7. The CDR3 is 14 residues long. Per germline, CDR1 SGHDT and CDR2 YYEEEE. The CDR3 sequence: CASSGWTGLNEQYF. As DNA, the CDR3 is TGTGCCAGCAGCGGCTGGACAGGGCTCAACGAGCAGTACTTC.

This clonotype has just a few counts. The V call is TRBV29-1, the J call TRBJ1-2; D not resolved. This CDR3 spans 11 amino acids. Trimming shortened V by 4 bases and J by 8 bases, and 11 bases separated the two germline ends. CDR1 is SQVTM, CDR2 ANQGSEA, per germline. Here the CDR3 DNA reads TGCAGCGTTGTTCGACATTGGGGCTACACCTTC. This encodes CSVVRHWGYTF.

This chain uses TRBV6-2 or TRBV6-3 with TRBJ1-2; D gene unclear. The CDR3 consists of 15 residues. With 1 base removed from V and 2 bases from J, the gap between germline ends came to 11 bases. CDR1 is MNHEY and CDR2 is SVGEGT in the germline V gene. CDR3 loop: CASSYWDQSNYGYTF. The CDR3 DNA reads as TGTGCCAGCAGTTACTGGGATCAGTCGAACTATGGCTACACCTTC.

This clonotype has more than one count but fewer than ten. V and J are TRBV12-3 or TRBV12-4 and TRBJ2-5, with TRBD2 identical over 9 bases. This CDR3 has 16 amino acids. V was clipped by 6 bases and J by 1 base; unmatched bases: 9. CDR3 sequence (DNA): TGTGCCAGCAGCATAGGGGGGACTAGCAGCCAAGAGACCCAGTACTTC. Residues: CASSIGGTSSQETQYF.

This chain joins TRBV5-5 and TRBJ2-1; D is ambiguous. Germline CDR1 and CDR2: SGHKS and YYEKEE (reference sequence). V lost 1 base and J 6 bases, leaving 11 bases between the germline ends. CDR3 length: 14 amino acids. CDR3 region: CASSLKSTGNEQFF. CDR3 in DNA: TGTGCCAGCAGCTTGAAATCGACGGGCAATGAGCAGTTCTTC.

The V call is TRBV6-1, the J call TRBJ2-1, with 11 bases lining up with TRBD2. Per the germline V gene, CDR1 is MNHNS and CDR2 is SASEGT. Trimming cost V 6 bases and J 10 bases; bases outside gene matches: 8. CDR3 length equals 14 residues. The CDR3: CASRMRTSGLEQFF. CDR3 in DNA: TGTGCCAGCAGGATGAGGACTAGCGGGCTAGAGCAGTTCTTC.

The chain combines TRBV6-6 with TRBJ2-3; 11 bases line up with TRBD2. V lost 6 bases to trimming and J lost 2 bases; unmatched junction nucleotides: 7. This CDR3 has 16 amino acids. Germline lookup yields CDR1 MNHNY and CDR2 SVGAGI (reference sequence). The CDR3 nucleotides are TGTGCCAGCAGACGAAGACTAGCGGGAAACACAGATACGCAGTATTTT. Amino acid sequence: CASRRRLAGNTDTQYF.

The V gene is TRBV20-1, the J gene TRBJ1-2; 7 bases align to TRBD1. The germline V gene encodes CDR1 DFQATT and CDR2 SNEGSKA (reference sequence). This CDR3 comprises 16 residues. V was pared by 0 bases and J by 0 bases, with 7 bases of the junction left unmatched. CDR3 loop: CSARDPGGTANYGYTF. CDR3 sequence (DNA): TGCAGTGCTAGAGACCCAGGTGGGACAGCTAACTATGGCTACACCTTC.

Only a few counts were recorded for this clonotype. The chain has TRBV20-1 and TRBJ2-3; D possibly uses TRBD1 or TRBD2 (6 bases each). The germline V gene has CDR1 DFQATT and CDR2 SNEGSKA (reference sequence). Trimming removed 6 bases from V and 6 bases from J, with 22 bases in between. CDR3 length: 15 residues. This CDR3 is CSAGRLGGGLDTQYF. In DNA form, the CDR3 reads TGCAGTGCGGGAAGACTAGGAGGGGGGTTGGATACGCAGTATTTT.